The present TCR beta chain was sequenced within a study of T cell changes during pregnancy in multiple sclerosis. Assay: immunoSEQ multiplex PCR; the TCRdb copy retains only in-frame clones and omits some. This repertoire shows around 60,000 clones, 91% found once; its top ten account for about 0.5%. CDR3 length equals 15 residues. With 0 bases clipped from V and 3 bases from J, the junction kept 2 bases outside the gene matches. From germline, CDR1 is SGDLS and CDR2 YYNGEE. The gene calls are TRBV9 and TRBJ2-7; 11 nucleotides agree with TRBD2. The sequenced sample was CD4+ T cells from peripheral blood mononuclear cells, obtained after pregnancy. This clonotype was sampled from a female donor in good health, enrolled as a control in a pregnancy study. The CDR3 region has the DNA TGTGCCAGCAGCGTAGATCTAGCGGGAGGCTACGAGCAGTACTTC. This sequence encodes CASSVDLAGGYEQYF.